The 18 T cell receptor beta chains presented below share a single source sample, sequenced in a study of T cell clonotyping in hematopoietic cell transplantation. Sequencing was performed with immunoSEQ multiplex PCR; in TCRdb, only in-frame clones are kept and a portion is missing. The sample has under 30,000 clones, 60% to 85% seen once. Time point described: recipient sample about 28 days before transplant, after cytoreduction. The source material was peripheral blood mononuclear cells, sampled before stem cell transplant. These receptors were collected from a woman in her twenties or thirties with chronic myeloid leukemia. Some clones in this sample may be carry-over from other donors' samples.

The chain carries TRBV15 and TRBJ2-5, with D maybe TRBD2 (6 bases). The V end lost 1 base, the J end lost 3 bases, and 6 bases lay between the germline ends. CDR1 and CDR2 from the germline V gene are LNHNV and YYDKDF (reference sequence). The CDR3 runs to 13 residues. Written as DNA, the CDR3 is TGTGCCACCAGCAGAGGACTAGAAGAGACCCAGTACTTC. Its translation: CATSRGLEETQYF. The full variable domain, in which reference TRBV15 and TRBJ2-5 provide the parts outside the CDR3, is DAMVIQNPRYQVTQFGKPVTLSCSQTLNHNVMYWYQQKSSQAPKLLFHYYDKDFNNEADTPDNFQSRRPNTSFCFLDIRSPGLGDTAMYLCATSRGLEETQYFGPGTRLLVL.

CDR3: CASSVGQGASGKLFF. The CDR3 bases are TGCGCCAGCAGTGTGGGACAGGGGGCCTCGGGGAAACTGTTTTTT. The rearrangement links TRBV10-1 to TRBJ1-4, with 12 bases aligning to TRBD1. J gave up 11 bases and V 4 bases, and 8 bases lay outside the gene matches. The CDR3 runs to 15 residues. Germline CDR1 is WNHNN and CDR2 is SYGVQD (reference sequence).

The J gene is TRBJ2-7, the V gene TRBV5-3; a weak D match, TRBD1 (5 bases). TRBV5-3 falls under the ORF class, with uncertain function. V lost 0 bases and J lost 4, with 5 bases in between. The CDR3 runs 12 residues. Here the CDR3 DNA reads TGTGCCAGAAGCTTGGACAGGTACGAGCAGTACGTC. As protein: CARSLDRYEQYV.

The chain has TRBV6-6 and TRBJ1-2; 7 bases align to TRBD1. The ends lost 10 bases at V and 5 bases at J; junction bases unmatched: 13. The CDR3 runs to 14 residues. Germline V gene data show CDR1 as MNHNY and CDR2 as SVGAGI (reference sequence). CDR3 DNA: TGTGCCACCGCCGAGACAGGGAGGAGGTATGGCTACACCTTC. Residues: CATAETGRRYGYTF.

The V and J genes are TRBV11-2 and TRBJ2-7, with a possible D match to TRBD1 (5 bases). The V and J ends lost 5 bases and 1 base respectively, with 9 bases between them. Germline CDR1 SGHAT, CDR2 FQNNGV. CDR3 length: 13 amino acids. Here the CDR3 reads CASSHRGSYEQYV. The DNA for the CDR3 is TGTGCCAGCAGCCATAGGGGTTCCTACGAGCAGTACGTC.

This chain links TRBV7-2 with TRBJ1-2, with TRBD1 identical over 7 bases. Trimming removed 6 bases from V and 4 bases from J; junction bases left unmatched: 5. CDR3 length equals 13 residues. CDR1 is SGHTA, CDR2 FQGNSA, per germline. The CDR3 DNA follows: TGTGCCAGCAGGCCACAGGGGAGCTATGGCTACACCTTC. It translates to CASRPQGSYGYTF.

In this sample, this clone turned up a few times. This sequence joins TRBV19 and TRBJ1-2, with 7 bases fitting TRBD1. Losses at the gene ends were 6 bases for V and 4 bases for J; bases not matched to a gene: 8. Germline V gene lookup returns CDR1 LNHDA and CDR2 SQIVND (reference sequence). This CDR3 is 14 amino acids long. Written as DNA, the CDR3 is TGTGCCAGTAGCCTGACAGGGTCGGGCTATGGCTACACCTTC. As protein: CASSLTGSGYGYTF.

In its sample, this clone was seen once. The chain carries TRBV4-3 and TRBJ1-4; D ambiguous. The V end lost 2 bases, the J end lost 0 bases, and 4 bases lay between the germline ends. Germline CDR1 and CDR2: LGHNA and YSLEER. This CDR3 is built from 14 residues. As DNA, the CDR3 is TGCGCCAGCAGCCAACGGGCAACTAATGAAAAACTGTTTTTT. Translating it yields CASSQRATNEKLFF.

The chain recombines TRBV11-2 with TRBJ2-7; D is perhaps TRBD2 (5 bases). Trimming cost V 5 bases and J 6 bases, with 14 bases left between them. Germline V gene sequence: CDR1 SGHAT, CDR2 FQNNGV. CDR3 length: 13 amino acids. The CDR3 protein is CASSPPGIFEQYV. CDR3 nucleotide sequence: TGTGCCAGCAGCCCACCGGGGATCTTCGAGCAGTACGTC.

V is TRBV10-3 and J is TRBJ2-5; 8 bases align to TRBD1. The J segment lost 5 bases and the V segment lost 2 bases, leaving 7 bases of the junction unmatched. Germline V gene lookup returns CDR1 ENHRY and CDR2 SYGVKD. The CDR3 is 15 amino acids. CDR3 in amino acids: CAISEAPGGEETQYF. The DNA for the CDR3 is TGTGCCATCAGTGAGGCTCCAGGGGGCGAGGAGACCCAGTACTTC.

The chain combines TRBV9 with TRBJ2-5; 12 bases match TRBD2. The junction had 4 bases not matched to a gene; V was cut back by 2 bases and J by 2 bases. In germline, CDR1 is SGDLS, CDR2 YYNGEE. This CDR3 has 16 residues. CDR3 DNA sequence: TGTGCCAGCAGCGTGGCTAGCGGGGGGGCTCAAGAGACCCAGTACTTC. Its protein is CASSVASGGAQETQYF.

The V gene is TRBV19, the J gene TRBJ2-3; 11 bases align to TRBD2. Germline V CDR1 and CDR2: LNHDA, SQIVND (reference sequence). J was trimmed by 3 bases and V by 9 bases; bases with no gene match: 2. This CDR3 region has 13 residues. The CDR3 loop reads CASRTSGTDTQYF. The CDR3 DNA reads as TGTGCCAGCAGGACTAGCGGGACAGATACGCAGTATTTT.

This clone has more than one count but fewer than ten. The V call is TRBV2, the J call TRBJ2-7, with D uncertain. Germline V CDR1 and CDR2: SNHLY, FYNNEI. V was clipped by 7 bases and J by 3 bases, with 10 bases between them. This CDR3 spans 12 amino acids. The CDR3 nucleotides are TGTGCCAGCAAGGGATCTAGCTACGAGCAGTACGTC. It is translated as CASKGSSYEQYV.

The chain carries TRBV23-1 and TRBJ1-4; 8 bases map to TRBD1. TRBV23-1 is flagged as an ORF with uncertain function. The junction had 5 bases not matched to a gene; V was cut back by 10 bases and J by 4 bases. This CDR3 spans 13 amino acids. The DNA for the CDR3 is TGCGCCACCTCGGACAGGGATAATGAAAAACTGTTTTTT. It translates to CATSDRDNEKLFF.

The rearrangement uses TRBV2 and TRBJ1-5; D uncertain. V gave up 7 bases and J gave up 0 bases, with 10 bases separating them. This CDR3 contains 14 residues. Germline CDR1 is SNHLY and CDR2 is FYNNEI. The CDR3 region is CASTASNSNQPQHF. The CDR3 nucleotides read TGTGCCAGCACGGCCTCTAATAGCAATCAGCCCCAGCATTTT.

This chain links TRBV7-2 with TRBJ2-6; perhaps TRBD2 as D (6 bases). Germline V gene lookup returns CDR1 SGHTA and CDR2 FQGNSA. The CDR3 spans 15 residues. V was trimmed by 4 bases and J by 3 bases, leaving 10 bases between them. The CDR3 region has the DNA TGTGCCAGCAGCTGGGACTGGGGTGGGGCCAACGTCCTGACTTTC. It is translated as CASSWDWGGANVLTF.

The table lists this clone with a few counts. The CDR3 loop reads CASRSGQGTYEQYF. The CDR3 coding sequence is TGTGCCAGCAGGTCCGGACAGGGCACGTACGAGCAGTACTTC. The chain links TRBV2 to TRBJ2-7; 8 bases are a match to TRBD1. Germline CDR1 and CDR2: SNHLY and FYNNEI. The CDR3 has 14 residues. After removal of 6 bases from V and 4 bases from J, the junction contained 8 bases not matched to a gene.

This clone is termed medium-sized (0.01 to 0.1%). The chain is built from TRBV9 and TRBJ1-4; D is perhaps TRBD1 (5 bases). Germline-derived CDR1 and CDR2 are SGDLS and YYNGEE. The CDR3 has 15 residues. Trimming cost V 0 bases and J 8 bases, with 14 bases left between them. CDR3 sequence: CASSVDGARREKLFF. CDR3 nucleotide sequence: TGTGCCAGCAGCGTAGACGGGGCGCGGAGGGAAAAACTGTTTTTT.